The clone carrying this T cell receptor (beta chain) occurred many times. The antigen is not known. This related bone marrow graft donor gave peripheral blood on the day of marrow donation. Here immunoSEQ multiplex PCR was the method, and the copy in TCRdb shows in-frame clones only, minus some. Sampling found 35,000 to 55,000 clones, none seen once. This record comes from a study of T cells after posttransplantation cyclophosphamide. Study observations and caveats: Recipient CMV seropositivity and CMV reactivation strongly tracked TRB clonality.

The CDR3 loop spans 15 amino acids. The V and J ends lost 8 bases and 5 bases, in that order; junction bases with no gene match: 10. Germline V lookup: CDR1 LNHDA, CDR2 SQIVND (reference sequence). This TCR was sampled from a man aged 35 to 55 in good health, CMV-negative, and a related stem cell transplant donor. Input material: PBMCs. V and J are TRBV19 and TRBJ2-1; 9 bases fit TRBD2. The DNA of the CDR3 is TGTGCCAGTCTCGATTCCGGGACTAGCCACAATGAGCAGTTCTTC. It encodes CASLDSGTSHNEQFF.